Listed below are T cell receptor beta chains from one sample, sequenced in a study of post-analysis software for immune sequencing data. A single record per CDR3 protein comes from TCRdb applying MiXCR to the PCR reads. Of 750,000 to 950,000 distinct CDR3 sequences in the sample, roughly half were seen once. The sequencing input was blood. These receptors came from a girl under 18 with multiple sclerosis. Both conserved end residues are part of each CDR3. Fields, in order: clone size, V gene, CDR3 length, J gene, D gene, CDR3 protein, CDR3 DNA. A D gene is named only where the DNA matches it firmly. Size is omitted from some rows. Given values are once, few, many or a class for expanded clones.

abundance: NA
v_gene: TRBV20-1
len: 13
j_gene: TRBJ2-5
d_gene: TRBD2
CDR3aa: CSARAGGLETQYF
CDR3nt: TGCAGTGCTAGAGCGGGAGGGTTGGAGACCCAGTACTTC

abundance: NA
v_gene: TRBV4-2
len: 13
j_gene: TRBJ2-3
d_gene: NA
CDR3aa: CASGSQNTDTQYF
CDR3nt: TGTGCCAGCGGAAGTCAGAACACAGATACGCAGTATTTT

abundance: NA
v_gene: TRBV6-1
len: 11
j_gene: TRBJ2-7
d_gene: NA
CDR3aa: CASRSTYKQYF
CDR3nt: TGTGCCAGCAGGAGTACGTACAAGCAGTACTTC

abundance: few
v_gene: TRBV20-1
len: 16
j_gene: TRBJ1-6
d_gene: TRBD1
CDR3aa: CSASLRQGPYNSPLHF
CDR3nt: TGCAGTGCTAGTTTGCGACAGGGGCCCTATAATTCACCCCTCCACTTT

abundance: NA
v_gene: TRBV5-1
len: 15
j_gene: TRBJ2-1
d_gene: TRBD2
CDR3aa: CASSDQTSGGYEQFF
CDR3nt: TGCGCCAGCAGCGACCAGACTAGCGGGGGCTATGAGCAGTTCTTC

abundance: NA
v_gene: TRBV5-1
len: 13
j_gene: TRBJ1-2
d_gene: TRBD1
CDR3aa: CASSLGTGDGDTF
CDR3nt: TGCGCCAGCAGCTTGGGGACAGGGGACGGGGACACCTTC

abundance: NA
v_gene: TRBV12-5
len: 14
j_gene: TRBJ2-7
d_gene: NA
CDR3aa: CASAASGTFYEQYF
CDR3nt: TGTGCTAGTGCCGCTTCCGGGACCTTCTACGAGCAGTACTTC

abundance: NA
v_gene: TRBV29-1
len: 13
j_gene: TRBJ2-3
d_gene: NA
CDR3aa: CSVVGIYTDTQYF
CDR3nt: TGCAGCGTTGTTGGGATCTACACAGATACGCAGTATTTT

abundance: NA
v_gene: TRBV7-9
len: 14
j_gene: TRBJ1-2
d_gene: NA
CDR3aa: CASSPPTEYYGYTF
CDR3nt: TGTGCCAGCAGTCCCCCGACAGAATACTATGGCTACACCTTC

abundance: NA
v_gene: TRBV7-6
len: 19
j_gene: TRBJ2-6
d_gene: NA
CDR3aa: CASSIAGGGWSSGANVPTF
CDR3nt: TGTGCCAGCAGCATCGCAGGTGGAGGGTGGAGTTCTGGGGCCAACGTCCCGACTTTC

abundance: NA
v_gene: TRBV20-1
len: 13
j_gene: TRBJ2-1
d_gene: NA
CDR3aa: CSARVIVRGEQFF
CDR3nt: TGCAGTGCTAGAGTGATAGTAAGGGGTGAGCAGTTCTTC

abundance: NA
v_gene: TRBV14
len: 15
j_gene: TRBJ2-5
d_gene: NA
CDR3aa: CASSQVGGRSETQYF
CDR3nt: TGTGCCAGCAGCCAAGTGGGGGGACGGTCTGAGACCCAGTACTTC

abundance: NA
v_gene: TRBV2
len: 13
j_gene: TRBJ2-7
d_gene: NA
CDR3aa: CARIRDGSYEQYF
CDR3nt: TGTGCCAGAATCCGGGACGGATCCTACGAGCAGTACTTC

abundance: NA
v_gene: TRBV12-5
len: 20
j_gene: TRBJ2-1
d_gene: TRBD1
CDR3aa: CASGPSVTGGYPSSYNEQFF
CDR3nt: TGTGCTAGTGGTCCATCGGTGACAGGGGGCTACCCTAGCTCCTACAATGAGCAGTTCTTC

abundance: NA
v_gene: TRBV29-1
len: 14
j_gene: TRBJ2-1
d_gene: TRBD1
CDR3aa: CSVPPGGDYNEQFF
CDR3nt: TGCAGCGTCCCACCAGGGGGCGACTACAATGAGCAGTTCTTC

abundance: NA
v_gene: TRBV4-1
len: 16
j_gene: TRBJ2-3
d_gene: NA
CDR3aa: CASSLRRAVSTDTQYF
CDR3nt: TGCGCCAGCAGCCTCAGACGTGCCGTTAGCACAGATACGCAGTATTTT

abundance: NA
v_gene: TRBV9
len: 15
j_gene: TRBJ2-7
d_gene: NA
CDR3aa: CAGSVLWDSAYEQYF
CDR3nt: TGTGCCGGCAGCGTACTGTGGGACTCGGCCTACGAGCAGTACTTC

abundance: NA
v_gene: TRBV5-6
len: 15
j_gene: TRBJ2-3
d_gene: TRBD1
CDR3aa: CASSFRTGVPDTQYF
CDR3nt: TGTGCCAGCAGCTTCCGGACAGGGGTACCAGATACGCAGTATTTT

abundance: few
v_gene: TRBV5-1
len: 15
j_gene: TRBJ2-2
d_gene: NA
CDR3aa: CASSPSRGGAGELFF
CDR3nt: TGCGCCAGCAGCCCGTCCAGAGGGGGGGCCGGGGAGCTGTTTTTT

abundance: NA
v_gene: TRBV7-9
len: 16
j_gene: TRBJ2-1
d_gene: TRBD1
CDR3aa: CASSLGSSGGRDEQFF
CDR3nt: TGTGCCAGCAGCTTAGGCTCGTCAGGGGGTCGGGATGAGCAGTTCTTC

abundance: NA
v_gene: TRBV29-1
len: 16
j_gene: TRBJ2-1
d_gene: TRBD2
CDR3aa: CSSWGGMAFSYNEQFF
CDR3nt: TGCAGCTCCTGGGGGGGGATGGCCTTCTCTTACAATGAGCAGTTCTTC

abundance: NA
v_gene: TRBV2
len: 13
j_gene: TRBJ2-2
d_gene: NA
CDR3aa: CASSESRTGELFF
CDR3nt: TGTGCCAGCAGTGAAAGCAGAACCGGGGAGCTGTTTTTT

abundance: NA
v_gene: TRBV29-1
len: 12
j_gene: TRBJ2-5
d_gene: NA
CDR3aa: CSVAARGETQYF
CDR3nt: TGCAGCGTTGCGGCGAGAGGAGAGACCCAGTACTTC

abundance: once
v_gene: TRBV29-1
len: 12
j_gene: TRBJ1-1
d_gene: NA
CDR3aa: CSVEELNTEAFF
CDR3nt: TGCAGCGTTGAAGAGTTGAACACTGAAGCTTTCTTT

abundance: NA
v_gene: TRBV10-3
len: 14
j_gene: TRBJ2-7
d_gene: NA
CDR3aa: CAISESGRSYEQYF
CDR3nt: TGTGCCATCAGTGAGTCGGGACGGTCCTACGAGCAGTACTTC

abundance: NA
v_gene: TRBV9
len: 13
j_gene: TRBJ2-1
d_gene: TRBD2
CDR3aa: CASSVQRGNEQFF
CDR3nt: TGTGCCAGCAGCGTACAGCGGGGCAATGAGCAGTTCTTC

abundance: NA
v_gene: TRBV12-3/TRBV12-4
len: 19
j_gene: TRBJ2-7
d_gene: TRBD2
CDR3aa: CASSSVPGTSGRRAYEQYF
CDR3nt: TGTGCCAGCAGTTCAGTGCCCGGGACTAGCGGGAGAAGGGCCTACGAGCAGTACTTC

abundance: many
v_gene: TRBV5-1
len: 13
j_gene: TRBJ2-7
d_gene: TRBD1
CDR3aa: CASSWDSSYEQYF
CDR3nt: TGCGCCAGCAGCTGGGACAGTTCCTACGAGCAGTACTTC

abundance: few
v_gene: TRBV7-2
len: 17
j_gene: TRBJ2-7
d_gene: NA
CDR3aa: CASSSYATSLGSYEQYF
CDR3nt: TGTGCCAGCAGCTCATATGCGACTAGTTTGGGCTCCTACGAGCAGTACTTC

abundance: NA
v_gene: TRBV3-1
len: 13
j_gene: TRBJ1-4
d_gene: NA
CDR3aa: CASSQDGDEKLFF
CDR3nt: TGTGCCAGCAGCCAAGATGGGGATGAAAAACTGTTTTTT

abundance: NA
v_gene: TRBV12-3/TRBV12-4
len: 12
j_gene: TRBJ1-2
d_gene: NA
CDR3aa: CASTTAGYGYTF
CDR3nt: TGTGCCAGCACCACGGCCGGCTATGGCTACACCTTC

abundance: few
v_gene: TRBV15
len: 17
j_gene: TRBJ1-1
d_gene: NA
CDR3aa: CATSRRRTGTLNTEAFF
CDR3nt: TGTGCCACCAGCAGGAGACGAACCGGGACACTGAACACTGAAGCTTTCTTT

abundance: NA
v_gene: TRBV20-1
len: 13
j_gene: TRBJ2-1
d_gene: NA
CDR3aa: CSARESKYNEQFF
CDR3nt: TGCAGTGCTAGAGAAAGCAAGTACAATGAGCAGTTCTTC

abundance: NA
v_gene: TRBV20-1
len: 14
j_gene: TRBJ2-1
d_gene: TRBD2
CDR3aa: CSAAGLAGGNEQFF
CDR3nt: TGCAGTGCCGCCGGACTAGCGGGGGGAAATGAGCAGTTCTTC

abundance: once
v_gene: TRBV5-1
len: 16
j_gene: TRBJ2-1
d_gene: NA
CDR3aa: CASSFEQGMAYNEQFF
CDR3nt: TGCGCCAGCAGCTTCGAACAGGGAATGGCCTACAATGAGCAGTTCTTC

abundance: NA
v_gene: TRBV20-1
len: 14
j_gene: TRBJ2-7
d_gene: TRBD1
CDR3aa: CSAPGQGKRYEQYF
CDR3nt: TGCAGTGCTCCGGGACAGGGTAAGAGGTACGAGCAGTACTTC

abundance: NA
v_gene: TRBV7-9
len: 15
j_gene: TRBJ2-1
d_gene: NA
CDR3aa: CASSLVHRPQNEQFF
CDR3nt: TGTGCCAGCAGCTTAGTCCACAGGCCCCAGAATGAGCAGTTCTTC

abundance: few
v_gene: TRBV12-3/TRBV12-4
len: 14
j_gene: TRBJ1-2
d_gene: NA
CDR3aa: CASSPLRGAGGYTF
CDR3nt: TGTGCCAGCAGTCCCTTACGGGGGGCTGGTGGCTACACCTTC

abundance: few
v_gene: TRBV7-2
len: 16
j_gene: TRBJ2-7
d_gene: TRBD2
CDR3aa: CASSLAGSGGVYEQYF
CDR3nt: TGTGCCAGCAGCTTAGCGGGTAGCGGGGGGGTGTACGAGCAGTACTTC

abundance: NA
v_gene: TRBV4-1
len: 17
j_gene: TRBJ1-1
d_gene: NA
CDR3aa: CASSQDSGGVANTEAFF
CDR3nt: TGCGCCAGCAGCCAAGACTCCGGGGGGGTGGCGAACACTGAAGCTTTCTTT

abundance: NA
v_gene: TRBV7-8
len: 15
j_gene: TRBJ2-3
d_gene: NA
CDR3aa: CASSFSRVYTDTQYF
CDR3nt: TGTGCCAGCAGCTTCAGTCGGGTCTACACAGATACGCAGTATTTT

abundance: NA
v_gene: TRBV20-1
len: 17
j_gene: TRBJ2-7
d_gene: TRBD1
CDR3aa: CSARDGTGTGISYEQYF
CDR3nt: TGCAGTGCTAGAGATGGGACCGGGACAGGGATTTCCTACGAGCAGTACTTC

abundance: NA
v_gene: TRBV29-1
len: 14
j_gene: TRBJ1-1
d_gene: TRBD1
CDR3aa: CSVLSRDRPSGAFF
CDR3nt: TGCAGCGTTTTGAGCCGGGACAGGCCCTCAGGAGCTTTCTTT

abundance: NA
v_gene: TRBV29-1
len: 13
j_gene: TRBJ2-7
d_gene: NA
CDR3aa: CSVLGGSGYEQYF
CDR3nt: TGCAGCGTTCTGGGTGGCTCGGGCTACGAGCAGTACTTC

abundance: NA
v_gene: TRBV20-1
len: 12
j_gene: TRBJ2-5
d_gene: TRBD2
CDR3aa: CSAKRGGETQYF
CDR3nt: TGCAGTGCAAAACGCGGGGGAGAGACCCAGTACTTC

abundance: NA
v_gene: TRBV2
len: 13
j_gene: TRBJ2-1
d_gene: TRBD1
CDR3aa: CASRDRGFNEQFF
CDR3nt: TGTGCCAGCAGGGACAGGGGTTTCAATGAGCAGTTCTTC

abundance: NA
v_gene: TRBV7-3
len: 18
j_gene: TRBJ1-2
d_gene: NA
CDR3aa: CASSSKGQTTATNYGYTF
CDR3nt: TGTGCCAGCAGCTCCAAAGGACAGACGACGGCTACTAACTATGGCTACACCTTC

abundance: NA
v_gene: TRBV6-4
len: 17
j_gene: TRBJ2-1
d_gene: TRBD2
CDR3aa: CASNDVSGLAHYNEQFF
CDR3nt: TGTGCCAGCAACGATGTGAGCGGACTAGCGCATTACAATGAGCAGTTCTTC

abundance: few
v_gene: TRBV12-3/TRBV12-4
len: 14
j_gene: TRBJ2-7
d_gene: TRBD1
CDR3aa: CASSGTGNPYEQYF
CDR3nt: TGTGCCAGCAGCGGGACAGGGAACCCCTACGAGCAGTACTTC

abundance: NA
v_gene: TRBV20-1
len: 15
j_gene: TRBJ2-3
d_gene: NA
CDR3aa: CSARGVRGATDAQYF
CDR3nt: TGCAGTGCTAGGGGTGTCCGAGGGGCGACAGATGCGCAGTATTTT